Below, 12 T cell receptor beta chains from the same sample are listed, as sequenced in a study of T cell repertoires in cytomegalovirus infection. Antigen specificity for these receptors is unknown. TCRdb reprocessed the reads via MiXCR and lists one record per CDR3 protein. Of about 920,000 distinct CDR3 sequences detected, about a third appear once; the ten largest clones hold over 10%. The sequences come from cultured CD8+ T cells from PBMCs, collected from culture after CMV antigen stimulation. These receptors were collected from a human donor in good health (CMV status not recorded). Some clones in this sample may be carry-over from other donors' samples.

Turning to this clonotype: A single base separates this from a much larger clone, so it may be a read error. V and J are TRBV12-3 or TRBV12-4 and TRBJ2-3; TRBD2 aligns across 7 bases. J gave up 2 bases and V 6 bases, and 5 bases lay outside the gene matches. The CDR3 has 14 residues. CDR3 coding DNA: TGTGCCAGCAGCCGGGCGGGGGTCACAGATACGCAGTATTTT. It codes for CASSRAGVTDTQYF.

The chain carries TRBV6-1 and TRBJ2-7, with TRBD1 matching over 7 bases. The CDR3 contains 14 residues. Germline loops: CDR1 MNHNS, CDR2 SASEGT. V was pared by 7 bases and J by 3 bases, with 9 bases of the junction left unmatched. Written as DNA, the CDR3 is TGTGCCAGCAAAAAAAAGGGGGCGGACTACGAGCAGTACGTC. Protein product: CASKKKGADYEQYV.

This clonotype came up a few times. The chain links TRBV4-3 to TRBJ2-5; 7 bases agree with TRBD1. The germline gives CDR1 LGHNA, CDR2 YSLEER. This CDR3 is 15 amino acids long. V trimming: 0 bases; J trimming: 5 bases; junction bases outside the gene matches: 6. CDR3 bases: TGCGCCAGCAGCCAAGATGAGGGGGCTGGGGAGACCCAGTACTTC. It specifies CASSQDEGAGETQYF.

The V and J genes are TRBV27 and TRBJ2-2; a possible D gene is TRBD2 (5 bases). Trimming cost V 3 bases and J 7 bases, with 9 bases left between them. From germline, CDR1 is MNHEY and CDR2 SMNVEV (reference sequence). There are 13 residues in the CDR3. The CDR3 reads CASSFGGYGELFF. Here the CDR3 DNA reads TGTGCCAGCAGTTTTGGCGGGTACGGGGAGCTGTTTTTT.

V is TRBV3-1 and J is TRBJ1-3; D is unresolved. Germline V CDR1 and CDR2: LGHDT, YNNKEL (reference sequence). There are 14 residues in the CDR3. Trimming stripped 0 bases from V and 9 bases from J, with 12 bases between. CDR3: CASSQEATPGTIYF. DNA for the CDR3: TGTGCCAGCAGCCAAGAGGCTACCCCTGGCACCATATATTTT.

There are a few counts of this clonotype. At one of its ends the junction is not consistent with the germline gene, which may arise from a read error. The chain joins TRBV7-6 to TRBJ2-2; TRBD1 matches at 9 bases. CDR1 is SGHVS, CDR2 FNYEAQ, per germline. CDR3 length: 17 amino acids. CDR3 amino acids: CASSLDSDRGYTGELFF. CDR3 coding DNA: TGTGCTAGCAGCTTAGACTCGGACAGGGGTTACACCGGGGAGCTGTTTTTT.

In its sample, this clonotype was seen a few times. The DNA of the CDR3 is TGTGCCAGTAGTTCCCCGGGGGTTGAAGCTTTCTTT. Translation gives CASSSPGVEAFF. The chain employs TRBV19 and TRBJ1-1; tentative D call: TRBD1 (5 bases). V lost 5 bases and J lost 7, with 11 bases in between. The CDR3 sequence is 12 residues long. CDR1 and CDR2 (germline): LNHDA, SQIVND (reference sequence). The full variable domain, with the rest looked up from reference TRBV19 and TRBJ1-1, is DGGITQSPKYLFRKEGQNVTLSCEQNLNHDAMYWYRQDPGQGLRLIYYSQIVNDFQKGDIAEGYSVSREKKESFPLTVTSAQKNPTAFYLCASSSPGVEAFFGQGTRLTVV.

This chain connects TRBV19 to TRBJ2-3; TRBD2 matches 8 bases. V trimming: 8 bases; J trimming: 1 base; junction bases outside the gene matches: 2. Germline values: CDR1 LNHDA, CDR2 SQIVND (reference sequence). There are 13 residues in the CDR3. The CDR3 region is CASGRGGTDTQYF. The CDR3 DNA reads TGTGCCAGTGGGCGGGGGGGCACAGATACGCAGTATTTT.

CDR3 residues: CASSLGRQPEGYTF. The DNA of the CDR3 is TGTGCCAGCAGCTTAGGCAGACAACCGGAGGGCTACACCTTC. The V gene is TRBV7-6, the J gene TRBJ1-2; D not certain. The CDR3 is 14 amino acids. V lost 1 base and J 8 bases, leaving 14 bases between the germline ends. Per germline, CDR1 SGHVS and CDR2 FNYEAQ.

The chain couples TRBV12-3 or TRBV12-4 to TRBJ1-5; 9 bases map to TRBD1. Trimming took 3 bases from V and 8 from J; bases not matched to a gene: 23. This CDR3 spans 20 amino acids. The CDR3 region is CASSFTLGDREDLQREPQHF. The CDR3, as DNA: TGTGCCAGCAGTTTTACTTTGGGGGACAGGGAAGACTTACAAAGGGAGCCCCAGCATTTT.

This clonotype was picked up many times. The chain employs TRBV6-1 and TRBJ2-1, with 10 bases that match TRBD2. V trimming: 2 bases; J trimming: 2 bases; junction bases outside the gene matches: 0. Germline loops: CDR1 MNHNS, CDR2 SASEGT. The CDR3 has 15 amino acids. The CDR3 loop is CASSESGGAYNEQFF. The DNA of the CDR3 is TGTGCCAGCAGTGAAAGCGGGGGGGCCTACAATGAGCAGTTCTTC.

In this sample, this clonotype turned up a few times. The chain is built from TRBV7-8 and TRBJ2-3, with a possible D match to TRBD2 (5 bases). V was clipped by 3 bases and J by 5 bases, with 15 bases between them. There are 15 residues in the CDR3. Germline CDR1 is SGHVS and CDR2 is FQNEAQ. This CDR3 reads CASSFGLSRGDTQYF. The CDR3 DNA is TGTGCCAGCAGCTTTGGTCTTAGCCGGGGAGATACGCAGTATTTT.